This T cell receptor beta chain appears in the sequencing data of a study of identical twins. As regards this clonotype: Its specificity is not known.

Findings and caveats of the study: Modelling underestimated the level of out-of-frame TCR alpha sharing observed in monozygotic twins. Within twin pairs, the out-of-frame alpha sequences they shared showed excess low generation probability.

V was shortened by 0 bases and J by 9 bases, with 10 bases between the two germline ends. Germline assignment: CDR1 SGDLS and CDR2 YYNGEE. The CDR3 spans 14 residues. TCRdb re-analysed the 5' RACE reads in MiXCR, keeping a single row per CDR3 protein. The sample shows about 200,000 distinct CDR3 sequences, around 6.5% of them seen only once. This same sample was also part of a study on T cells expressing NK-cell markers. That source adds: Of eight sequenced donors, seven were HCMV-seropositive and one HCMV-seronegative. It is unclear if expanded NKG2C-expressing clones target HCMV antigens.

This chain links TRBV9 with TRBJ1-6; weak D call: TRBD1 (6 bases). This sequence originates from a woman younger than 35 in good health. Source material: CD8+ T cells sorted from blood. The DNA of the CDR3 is TGTGCCAGCAGCGTAGGGGACATCTCTTCACCCCTCCACTTT. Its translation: CASSVGDISSPLHF.